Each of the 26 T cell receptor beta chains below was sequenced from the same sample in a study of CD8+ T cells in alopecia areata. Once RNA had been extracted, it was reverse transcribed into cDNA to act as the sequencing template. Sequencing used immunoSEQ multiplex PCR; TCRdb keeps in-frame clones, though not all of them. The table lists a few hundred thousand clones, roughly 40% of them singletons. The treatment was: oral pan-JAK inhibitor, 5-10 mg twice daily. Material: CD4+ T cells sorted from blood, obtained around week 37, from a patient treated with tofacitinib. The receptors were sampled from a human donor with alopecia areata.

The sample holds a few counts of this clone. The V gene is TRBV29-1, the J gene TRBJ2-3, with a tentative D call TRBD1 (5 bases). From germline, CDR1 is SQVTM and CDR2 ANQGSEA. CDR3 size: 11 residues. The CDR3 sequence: CGATRTDTQYF. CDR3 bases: TGCGGGGCAACCCGCACAGATACGCAGTATTTT.

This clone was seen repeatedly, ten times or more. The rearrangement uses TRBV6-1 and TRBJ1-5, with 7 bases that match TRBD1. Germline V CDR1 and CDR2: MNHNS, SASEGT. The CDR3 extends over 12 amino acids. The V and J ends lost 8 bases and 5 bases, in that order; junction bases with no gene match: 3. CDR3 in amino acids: CASGTDYQPQHF. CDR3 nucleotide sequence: TGTGCCAGCGGGACAGATTATCAGCCCCAGCATTTT.

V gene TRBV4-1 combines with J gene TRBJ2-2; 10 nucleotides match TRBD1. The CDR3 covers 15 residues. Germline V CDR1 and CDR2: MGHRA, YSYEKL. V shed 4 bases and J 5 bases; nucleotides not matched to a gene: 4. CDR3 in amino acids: CASSPDRGRTGELFF. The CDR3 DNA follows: TGCGCCAGCAGCCCTGACAGGGGGCGAACCGGGGAGCTGTTTTTT.

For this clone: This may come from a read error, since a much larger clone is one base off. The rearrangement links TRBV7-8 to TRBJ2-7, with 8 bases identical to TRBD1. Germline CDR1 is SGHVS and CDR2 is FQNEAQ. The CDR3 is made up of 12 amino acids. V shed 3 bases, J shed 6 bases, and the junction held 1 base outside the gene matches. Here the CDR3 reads CASSFTGGEQYF. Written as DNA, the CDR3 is TGTGCCAGCAGCTTTACAGGGGGCGAGCAGTACTTC.

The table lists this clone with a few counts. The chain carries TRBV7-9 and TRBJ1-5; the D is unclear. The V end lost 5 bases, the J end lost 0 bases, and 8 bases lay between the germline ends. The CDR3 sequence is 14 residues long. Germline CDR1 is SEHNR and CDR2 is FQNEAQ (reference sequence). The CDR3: CASSDQRSNQPQHF. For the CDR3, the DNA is TGTGCCAGCAGCGACCAGCGTAGCAATCAGCCCCAGCATTTT.

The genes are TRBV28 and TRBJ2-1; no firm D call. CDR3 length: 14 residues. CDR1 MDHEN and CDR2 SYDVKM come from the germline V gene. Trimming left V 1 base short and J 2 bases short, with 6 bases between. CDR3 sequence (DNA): TGTGCCAGCAGTTTATTGGCCACCTACAATGAGCAGTTCTTC. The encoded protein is CASSLLATYNEQFF.

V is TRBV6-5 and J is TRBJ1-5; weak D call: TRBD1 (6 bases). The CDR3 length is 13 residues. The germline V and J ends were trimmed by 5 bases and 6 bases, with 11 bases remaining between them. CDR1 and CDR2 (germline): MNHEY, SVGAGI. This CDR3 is CASSVQGGQPQHF. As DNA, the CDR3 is TGTGCCAGCAGTGTACAGGGAGGTCAGCCCCAGCATTTT.

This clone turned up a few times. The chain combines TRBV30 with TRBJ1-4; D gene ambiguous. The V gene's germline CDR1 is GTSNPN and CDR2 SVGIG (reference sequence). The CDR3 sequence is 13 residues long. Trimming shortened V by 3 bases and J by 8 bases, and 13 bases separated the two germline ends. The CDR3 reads CAWRGQWTEKLFF. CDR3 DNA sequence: TGTGCCTGGAGAGGTCAGTGGACCGAAAAACTGTTTTTT.

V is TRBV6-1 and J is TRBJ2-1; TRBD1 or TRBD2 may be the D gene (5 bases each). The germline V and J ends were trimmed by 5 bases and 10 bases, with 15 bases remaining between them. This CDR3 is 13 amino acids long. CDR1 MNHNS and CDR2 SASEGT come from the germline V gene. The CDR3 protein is CASSPTGRPEQFF. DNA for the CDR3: TGTGCCAGCAGTCCAACGGGACGGCCGGAGCAGTTCTTC.

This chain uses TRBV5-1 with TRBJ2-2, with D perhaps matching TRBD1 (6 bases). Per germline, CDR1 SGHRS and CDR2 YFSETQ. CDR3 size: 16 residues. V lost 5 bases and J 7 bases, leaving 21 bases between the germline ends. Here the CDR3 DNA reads TGCGCCAGCAGACTTACGGGACAATTGAGGCTCGGGGAGCTGTTTTTT. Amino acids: CASRLTGQLRLGELFF.

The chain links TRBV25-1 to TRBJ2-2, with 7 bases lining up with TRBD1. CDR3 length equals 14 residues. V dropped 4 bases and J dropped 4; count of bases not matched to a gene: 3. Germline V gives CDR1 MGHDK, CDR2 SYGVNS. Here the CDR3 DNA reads TGTGCCAGCAGTGTTGCAGGGGGCACCGGGGAGCTGTTTTTT. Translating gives CASSVAGGTGELFF.

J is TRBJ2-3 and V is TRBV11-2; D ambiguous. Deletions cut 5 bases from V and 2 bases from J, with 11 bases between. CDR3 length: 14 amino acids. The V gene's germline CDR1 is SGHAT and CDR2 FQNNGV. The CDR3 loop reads CASSKSRNTDTQYF. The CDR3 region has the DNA TGTGCCAGCAGCAAGAGCAGGAACACAGATACGCAGTATTTT.

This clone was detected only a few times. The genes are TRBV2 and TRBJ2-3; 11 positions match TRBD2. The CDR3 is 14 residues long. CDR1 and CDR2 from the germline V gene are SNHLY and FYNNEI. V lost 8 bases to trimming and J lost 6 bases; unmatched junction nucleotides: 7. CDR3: CASGLAGRGDTQYF. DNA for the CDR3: TGTGCCAGCGGACTAGCGGGTCGGGGGGATACGCAGTATTTT.

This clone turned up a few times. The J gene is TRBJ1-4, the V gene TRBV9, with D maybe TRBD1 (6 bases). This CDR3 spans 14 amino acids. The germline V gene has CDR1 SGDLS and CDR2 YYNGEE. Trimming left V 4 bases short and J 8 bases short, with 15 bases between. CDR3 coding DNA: TGTGCCAGCAGCAACCCAGGGGTTCGCGAAAAACTGTTTTTT. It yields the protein CASSNPGVREKLFF.

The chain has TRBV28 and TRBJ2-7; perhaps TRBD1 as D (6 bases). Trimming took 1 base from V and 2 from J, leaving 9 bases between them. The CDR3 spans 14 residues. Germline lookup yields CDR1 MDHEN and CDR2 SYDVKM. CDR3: CASSLFAGAYEQYF. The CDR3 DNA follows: TGTGCCAGCAGTTTATTCGCAGGGGCCTACGAGCAGTACTTC.

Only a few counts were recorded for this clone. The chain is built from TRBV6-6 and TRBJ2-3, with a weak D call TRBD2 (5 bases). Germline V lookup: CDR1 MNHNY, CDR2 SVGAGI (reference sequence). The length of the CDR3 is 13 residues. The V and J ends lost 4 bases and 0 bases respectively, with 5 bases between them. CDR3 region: CASSWTSTDTQYF. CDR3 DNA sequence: TGTGCCAGCAGTTGGACTAGCACAGATACGCAGTATTTT.

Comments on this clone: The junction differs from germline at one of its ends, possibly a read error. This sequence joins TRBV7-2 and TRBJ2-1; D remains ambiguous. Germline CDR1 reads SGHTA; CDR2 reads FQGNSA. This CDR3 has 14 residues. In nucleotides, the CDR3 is TGTGCCAGCAGCCCCTTCGGCTCCGACAATGAGCAGTTCTTC. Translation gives CASSPFGSDNEQFF.

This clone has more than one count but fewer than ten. The DNA of the CDR3 is TGTGCCAGCAGCTTGACAGCTTCCTCTAACTATGGCTACACCTTC. It is translated as CASSLTASSNYGYTF. The chain recombines TRBV7-9 with TRBJ1-2; TRBD1 might be the D (5 bases). V was pared by 3 bases and J by 0 bases, with 11 bases between. Germline CDR1 SEHNR, CDR2 FQNEAQ (reference sequence). The CDR3 runs to 15 residues.

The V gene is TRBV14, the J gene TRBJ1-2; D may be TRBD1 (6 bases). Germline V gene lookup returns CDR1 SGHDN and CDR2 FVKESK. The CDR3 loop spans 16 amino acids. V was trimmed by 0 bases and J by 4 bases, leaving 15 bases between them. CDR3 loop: CASSQDFGGRGYGYTF. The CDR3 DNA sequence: TGTGCCAGCAGCCAAGATTTCGGGGGCCGGGGCTATGGCTACACCTTC.

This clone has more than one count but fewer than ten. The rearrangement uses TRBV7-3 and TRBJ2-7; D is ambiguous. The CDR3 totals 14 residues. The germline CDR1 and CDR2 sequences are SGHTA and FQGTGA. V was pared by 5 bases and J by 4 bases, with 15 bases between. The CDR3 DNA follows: TGTGCCAGCAGCCCCGGGCCGTTGGGGTACGAGCAGTACTTC. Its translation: CASSPGPLGYEQYF.

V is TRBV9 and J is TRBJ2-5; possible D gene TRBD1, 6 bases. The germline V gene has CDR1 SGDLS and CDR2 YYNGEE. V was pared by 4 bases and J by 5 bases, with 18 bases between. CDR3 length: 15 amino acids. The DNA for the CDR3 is TGTGCCAGCAGCCCAACCGCGGCAGGGGTCGAGACCCAGTACTTC. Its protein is CASSPTAAGVETQYF.

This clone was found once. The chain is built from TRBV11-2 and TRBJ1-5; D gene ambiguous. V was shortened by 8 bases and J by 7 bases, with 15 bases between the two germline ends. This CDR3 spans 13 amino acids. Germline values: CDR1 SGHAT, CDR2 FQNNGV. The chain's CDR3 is CASSGGGNQPQHF. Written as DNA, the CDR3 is TGTGCCAGCTCAGGTGGAGGGAACCAGCCCCAGCATTTT.

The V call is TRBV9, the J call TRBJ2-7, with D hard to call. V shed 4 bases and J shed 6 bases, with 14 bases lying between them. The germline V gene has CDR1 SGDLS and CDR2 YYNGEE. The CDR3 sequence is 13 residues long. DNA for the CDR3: TGTGCCAGCAGCCCCCGATCGGTAGGCGAGCAGTACTTC. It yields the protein CASSPRSVGEQYF.

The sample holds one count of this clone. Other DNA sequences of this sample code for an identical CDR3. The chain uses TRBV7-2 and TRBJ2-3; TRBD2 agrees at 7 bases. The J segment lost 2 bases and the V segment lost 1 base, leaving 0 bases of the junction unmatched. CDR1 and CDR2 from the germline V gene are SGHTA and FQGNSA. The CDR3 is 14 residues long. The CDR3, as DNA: TGTGCCAGCAGCTTAGGACTAGCCACAGATACGCAGTATTTT. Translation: CASSLGLATDTQYF.

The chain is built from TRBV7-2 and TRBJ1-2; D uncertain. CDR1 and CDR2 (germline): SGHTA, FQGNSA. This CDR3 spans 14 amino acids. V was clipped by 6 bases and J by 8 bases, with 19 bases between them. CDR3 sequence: CASSPDPAWRGYTF. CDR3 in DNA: TGTGCCAGCAGTCCCGACCCCGCATGGAGAGGCTACACCTTC.

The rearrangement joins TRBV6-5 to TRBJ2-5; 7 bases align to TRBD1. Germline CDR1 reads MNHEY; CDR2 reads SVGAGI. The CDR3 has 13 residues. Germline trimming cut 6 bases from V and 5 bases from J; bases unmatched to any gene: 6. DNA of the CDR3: TGTGCCAGCAGAAGACAGGGTACGGAGACCCAGTACTTC. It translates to CASRRQGTETQYF.